This T cell receptor beta chain was obtained from a study of cytomegalovirus exposure and HLA in healthy donors. V lost 4 bases to trimming and J lost 4 bases; unmatched junction nucleotides: 6. The CDR3 extends over 15 amino acids. Germline assignment: CDR1 SGHRS and CDR2 YFSETQ. 13 Jbeta primers and 60 Vbeta primers were used for the PCR. The table came from immunoSEQ multiplex PCR; TCRdb's copy has only in-frame clones and leaves some out. This sample's table has approximately 140,000 clones. Sequencing input: PBMCs. V gene TRBV5-1 combines with J gene TRBJ2-7, with 12 nucleotides matching TRBD1. The sequence was collected from a woman aged 40 to 55 in good health and CMV-seronegative. The CDR3 loop reads CASSAGTGGAYEQYF. For the CDR3, the DNA is TGCGCCAGCAGCGCCGGGACAGGGGGCGCGTACGAGCAGTACTTC.